This passage covers 2 T cell receptor beta chains from one sample sequenced in a study of early T cells in non-severe SARS-CoV-2 infection. TCRdb reanalysed the 5' RACE reads using MiXCR and keeps one entry per CDR3 protein. The sample carries some 80,000 distinct CDR3 sequences, about an eighth recorded once. Sequenced material: whole blood. The receptors stem from an adult who was a healthcare worker with PCR-confirmed SARS-CoV-2 infection or an uninfected control (not recorded which).

The CDR3, as DNA: TGTGCCAGCAGCTTAGGGGGACGGGGGGGCACAGATACGCAGTATTTT. Translating gives CASSLGGRGGTDTQYF. The chain has TRBV7-2 and TRBJ2-3, with 7 bases aligning to TRBD2. The ends lost 1 base at V and 1 base at J; junction bases unmatched: 5. The germline gives CDR1 SGHTA, CDR2 FQGNSA. This CDR3 is built from 16 residues.

This clonotype was seen at least ten times. The V and J genes are TRBV5-1 and TRBJ1-2; 9 bases match TRBD1. The V gene end was trimmed by 7 bases and the J gene end by 3 bases; junction bases not matched to a gene: 7. CDR1 is SGHRS, CDR2 YFSETQ, per germline. This CDR3 spans 14 amino acids. DNA for the CDR3: TGCGCCAGCGATCCGGGACAGGGAGACTATGGCTACACCTTC. This sequence encodes CASDPGQGDYGYTF.